This is a list of T cell receptor beta chains from one sample in a study of blood T cell repertoires in COVID-19. Sequencing was performed with immunoSEQ multiplex PCR; in TCRdb, only in-frame clones are kept and a portion is missing. The sample lists about 300,000 clones, under 90% occurring once. The material sequenced was PBMCs or T cells enriched from blood (not recorded which). The origin of the receptors is a woman in her late teens or twenties who had recovered from COVID-19. The CDR3 runs from the conserved cysteine through the conserved F or W. A D gene is named only where the DNA matches it firmly. Not all rows give a size; the values are once, few, many and, for expanded clones, a class.

TRBJ1-1,TRBD1,NA,14,TRBV10-1,TGCGCCAGCAGCCAGGGACAGGGGGCATCTGAAGCTTTCTTT,CASSQGQGASEAFF
TRBJ2-3,NA,NA,15,TRBV27,TGTGCCAGCAGTTTGGGACTCATTCGCACAGATACGCAGTATTTT,CASSLGLIRTDTQYF
TRBJ1-6,NA,NA,15,TRBV14,TGTGCCAGCAGCCAAGTGGGGGGGATTGATTCACCCCTCCACTTT,CASSQVGGIDSPLHF
TRBJ2-1,TRBD2,NA,16,TRBV5-1,TGCGCCAGCAGCAATTCCGGGACTAGGGAATGGGATGAGCAGTTCTTC,CASSNSGTREWDEQFF
TRBJ2-5,NA,NA,13,TRBV12-3/TRBV12-4,TGTGCCAGCAGTTGGGGGGATGCAGAGACCCAGTACTTC,CASSWGDAETQYF
TRBJ1-1,NA,NA,14,TRBV10-2,TGCGCCAGCACGGCACAGTTTCCCTACACTGAAGCTTTCTTT,CASTAQFPYTEAFF
TRBJ2-1,TRBD1,NA,14,TRBV28,TGTGCCAGCATTCCGGGACAGGGGGCCTATGAGCAGTTCTTC,CASIPGQGAYEQFF
TRBJ1-3,NA,NA,13,TRBV12-3/TRBV12-4,TGTGCCAGCAGTCCCGGGACAGGAAACACCATATATTTT,CASSPGTGNTIYF
TRBJ2-7,TRBD1,NA,15,TRBV11-2,TGTGCCAGCAGCTCGCCCGGGACAGGCTCCTACGAGCAGTACTTC,CASSSPGTGSYEQYF
TRBJ2-7,NA,NA,13,TRBV6-2/TRBV6-3,TGTGCCAGCAGTAGTTTTGCAGGGGAACAGCAGTACTTC,CASSSFAGEQQYF
TRBJ2-3,NA,NA,14,TRBV10-3,TGTGCCATCAGTGAGGTGTCGGAGGGAGGTACGCAGTATTTT,CAISEVSEGGTQYF
TRBJ2-3,NA,NA,14,TRBV5-1,TGCGCCAGCAGATCGACGGGGGTCACAGATACGCAGTATTTT,CASRSTGVTDTQYF
TRBJ1-2,TRBD1,NA,14,TRBV27,TGTGCGCAAACGACAGGGATTCTAAACTATGGCTACACCTTC,CAQTTGILNYGYTF
TRBJ1-2,TRBD1,NA,14,TRBV2,TGTGCCGCAGGACAGGGTCCACTGAATTATGGCTACACCTTC,CAAGQGPLNYGYTF
TRBJ1-2,NA,NA,13,TRBV5-1,TGCGCCAGCAGTACTCGGGGTCCTTATGGCTACACCTTC,CASSTRGPYGYTF
TRBJ1-1,TRBD1,once,15,TRBV5-1,TGCGCCAGCAGTCCCGACAGGGCCAGTGGCACTGAAGCTTTCTTT,CASSPDRASGTEAFF
TRBJ1-2,NA,NA,15,TRBV6-2/TRBV6-3,TGTGCCAGCAGTCAAGGGACAACCACCTCCTATGGCTACACCTTC,CASSQGTTTSYGYTF
TRBJ2-2,TRBD2,NA,17,TRBV30,TGTGCCTGGAGGTCGTTCGCGGGAGGGCCTGGGACCGGGGAGCTGTTTTTT,CAWRSFAGGPGTGELFF
TRBJ2-3,NA,NA,15,TRBV12-5,TGTGCTAGTGGAACCGGGGACACAAGCACAGATACGCAGTATTTT,CASGTGDTSTDTQYF
TRBJ1-2,NA,NA,14,TRBV19,TGTGCCAGTAGCGACCCGGGGGGTGACTATGGCTACACCTTC,CASSDPGGDYGYTF
TRBJ1-2,TRBD1,NA,15,TRBV4-1,TGCGCCAGCAGCCAAGTCACAGGGGGCGCTGATGGCTACACCTTC,CASSQVTGGADGYTF
TRBJ1-1,NA,NA,16,TRBV19,TGTGCCAGTAGCACTATAGGGGGGGCAGTGGGCACTGAAGCTTTCTTT,CASSTIGGAVGTEAFF
TRBJ1-2,NA,NA,15,TRBV6-5,TGTGCCAGCAGTCAATGGGGGCAGGGAGGGAATGGCTACACCTTC,CASSQWGQGGNGYTF
TRBJ2-1,TRBD2,NA,17,TRBV27,TGTGCCAGCAGTTTATCGATGGCGGGAGCACCACGCAATGAGCAGTTCTTC,CASSLSMAGAPRNEQFF
TRBJ1-1,TRBD1,NA,15,TRBV7-3,TGTGCCAGCAGCCTGACCGGGACAGGGGTTACTGAAGCTTTCTTT,CASSLTGTGVTEAFF
TRBJ2-2,TRBD2,medium-sized,14,TRBV5-4,TGTGCCAGCACCACCCTAGCGGACACCGGGGAGCTGTTTTTT,CASTTLADTGELFF
TRBJ1-1,NA,NA,12,TRBV30,TGTGCCTGGAGTGTACATGGGCGTATAACTTTCTTT,CAWSVHGRITFF
TRBJ2-7,NA,once,15,TRBV11-2,TGTGCCAGCAGCTTAGTGGGGCAGGGGTCTTACGAGCAGTACTTC,CASSLVGQGSYEQYF
TRBJ1-2,NA,NA,12,TRBV7-9,TGTGCCAGCAGCCTCGGGAATGATGGCTACACCTTC,CASSLGNDGYTF